A single TCR beta chain is shown here with its context. The data belong to a study of cytomegalovirus exposure and HLA in healthy donors. Amplification used 60 Vbeta primers and 13 Jbeta primers. Sequencing was performed with immunoSEQ multiplex PCR; in TCRdb, only in-frame clones are kept and a portion is missing. The table lists 84,000 or so clones, around 77% of them singletons. There are 13 residues in the CDR3. From germline, CDR1 is SGDLS and CDR2 YYNGEE. The V end lost 2 bases, the J end lost 2 bases, and 7 bases lay between the germline ends. The V gene is TRBV9, the J gene TRBJ1-2, with D uncertain. Source material: PBMCs. The source of this sequence is a man in his forties or fifties in good health and CMV-seronegative. CDR3 sequence reads: CASSVTGNYGYTF. CDR3 sequence (DNA): TGTGCCAGCAGCGTTACGGGGAACTATGGCTACACCTTC.